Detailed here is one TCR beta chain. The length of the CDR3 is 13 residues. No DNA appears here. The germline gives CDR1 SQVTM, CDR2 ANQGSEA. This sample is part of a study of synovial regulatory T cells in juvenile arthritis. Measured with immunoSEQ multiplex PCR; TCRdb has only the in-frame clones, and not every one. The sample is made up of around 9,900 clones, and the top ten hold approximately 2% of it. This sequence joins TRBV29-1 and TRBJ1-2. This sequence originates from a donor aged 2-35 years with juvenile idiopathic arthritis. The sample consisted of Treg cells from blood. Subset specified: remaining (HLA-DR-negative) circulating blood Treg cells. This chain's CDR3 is CSVAPTVVYGYTF.